The table lists the clone carrying this T cell receptor beta chain with a count of one. The antigen remains unidentified. The sample belongs to a study of CD8+ T cells in alopecia areata. Study summary: The authors scored treated patients' severity by affected scalp percentage. Overall study results and limits: Scalp clonality dropped significantly under tofacitinib, as did expanded CD8+ top-100 clones. More clonal than normal scalp was lesional scalp, particularly alopecia totalis/universalis. Uncertainty remains about how baseline CD8+ expansion links to response, with one nonresponder.

The CDR3 runs 13 residues. The V gene's germline CDR1 is GTSNPN and CDR2 SVGIG (reference sequence). V lost 4 bases and J 8 bases, leaving 17 bases between the germline ends. Extraction of RNA preceded its reverse transcription into cDNA, which served as the sequencing template. Generated by immunoSEQ multiplex PCR, the TCRdb table keeps only in-frame clones and is missing some. The sample has around 70,000 clones, around 29% seen once. Treatment of the sample: oral pan-JAK inhibitor, 5-10 mg twice daily. The TCR was taken from a human donor with alopecia areata. This chain joins TRBV30 and TRBJ1-2, with a tentative D call TRBD1 (5 bases). The source material was CD8+ T cells sorted from blood, sampled at week 4, from a patient treated with tofacitinib. The CDR3 spells CAWTPGQGGGYTF. CDR3 nucleotide sequence: TGTGCCTGGACCCCAGGGCAGGGAGGCGGCTACACCTTC.